A single sample is the source of the 7 T cell receptor beta chains below, sequenced in a study of OX40 agonist ivuxolimab in advanced cancers. This table comes from immunoSEQ multiplex PCR, and its TCRdb copy is limited to in-frame clones, with some not included. Among some 67,000 clones listed, 70% to 90% were seen once. The specimen comprised CD4+ or CD8+ T cells sorted from blood, sampled in a trial of the OX40 agonist ivuxolimab. The receptors shown here come from an adult with an advanced solid tumor such as melanoma, head and neck, liver or kidney cancer.

This rearrangement joins TRBV4-1 to TRBJ2-5; 7 bases agree with TRBD1. The CDR3 totals 14 residues. Looked up from germline, CDR1 is MGHRA and CDR2 is YSYEKL. Germline trimming cut 1 base from V and 5 bases from J; bases unmatched to any gene: 4. This chain's CDR3 is CASSQGDSRETQYF. Here the CDR3 DNA reads TGCGCCAGCAGCCAAGGGGACAGTCGGGAGACCCAGTACTTC.

V gene TRBV7-8 combines with J gene TRBJ2-1, with D unresolved. V was shortened by 1 base and J by 9 bases, with 16 bases between the two germline ends. The CDR3 spans 15 residues. CDR1 is SGHVS, CDR2 FQNEAQ, per germline. The CDR3 region has the DNA TGTGCCAGCAGCTTAGGACAAAGGCCTGAGGCTGAGCAGTTCTTC. Protein product: CASSLGQRPEAEQFF.

The J gene is TRBJ2-7, the V gene TRBV6-1, with D perhaps matching TRBD1 or TRBD2 (7 bases each). Trimming removed 11 bases at V and 5 bases at J, with 22 bases between. The CDR3 has 14 residues. Germline assignment: CDR1 MNHNS and CDR2 SASEGT. The DNA for the CDR3 is TGTGCCGAAGGGGGGGCAGGGGGAGTCGACGAGCAGTACTTC. Protein: CAEGGAGGVDEQYF.

The table lists this clone with a count of one. This rearrangement joins TRBV7-9 to TRBJ1-4; tentative D call: TRBD1 (5 bases). CDR1 is SEHNR and CDR2 is FQNEAQ in the germline V gene (reference sequence). V lost 3 bases and J lost 3, with 8 bases in between. The CDR3 runs to 14 residues. The CDR3 protein is CASSLGGSNEKLFF. CDR3 coding DNA: TGTGCCAGCAGCTTGGGGGGATCTAATGAAAAACTGTTTTTT.

The gene calls are TRBV18 and TRBJ1-1; the D is unclear. This CDR3 has 14 residues. Between the trimmed V and J ends, which lost 2 bases and 2 bases, there was a span of 9 bases. Germline CDR1 and CDR2: KGHSH and LQKENI. The CDR3 region is CASSPAAGNTEAFF. The CDR3 DNA reads as TGTGCCAGCTCACCAGCGGCTGGAAACACTGAAGCTTTCTTT.

The chain has TRBV11-2 and TRBJ1-1; 8 nucleotides agree with TRBD1. Germline V gives CDR1 SGHAT, CDR2 FQNNGV. There are 13 residues in the CDR3. The ends lost 5 bases at V and 10 bases at J; junction bases unmatched: 9. In DNA form, the CDR3 reads TGTGCCAGCAGCCCAGACAGGGGAGACGGAGCTTTCTTT. Translation gives CASSPDRGDGAFF.

This chain connects TRBV9 to TRBJ2-1, with TRBD2 matching 11 bases. CDR1 and CDR2 (germline): SGDLS, YYNGEE. J was trimmed by 4 bases and V by 3 bases; bases with no gene match: 12. CDR3 size: 18 residues. CDR3 in DNA: TGTGCCAGCAGCGCCCTAGGGTCTAGCGGGGGGCGATACAATGAGCAGTTCTTC. Protein sequence: CASSALGSSGGRYNEQFF.